This T cell receptor beta chain originates from a study of shared clonotypes between healthy human individuals. About this clone: Its antigen remains unidentified.

Whole-study findings and limits: Among non-shared clonotypes, generation probabilities were lower than among those shared by all four donors. Memory subsets had estimated richness that was generally smaller than that of naive subsets.

Execution of the assay was at deep level. Researchers divided each subset's genomic DNA evenly across several immunoSEQ plates. TCRdb's copy holds only in-frame clones and misses some; the assay was immunoSEQ multiplex PCR. The sample lists 2 million to 2.5 million clones, 85% to 95% occurring once. Per germline, CDR1 LNHDA and CDR2 SQIVND (reference sequence). Trimming shortened V by 6 bases and J by 3 bases, and 9 bases separated the two germline ends. The CDR3 is made up of 13 amino acids. The clonotype comes from a man between 18 and 35 years old in good health. Some clones in this sample may be carry-over from other donors' samples. The source material was naive CD4+ T cells from PBMCs. Subset denoted: CD45RA+ positively selected. The V gene is TRBV19, the J gene TRBJ1-3; D possibly corresponds to TRBD1 (6 bases). CDR3 in DNA: TGTGCCAGTAGACCACAGGGTGGAAACACCATATATTTT. This sequence encodes CASRPQGGNTIYF.